One T cell receptor (beta chain) is described in this entry. The V and J ends lost 4 bases and 1 base respectively, with 10 bases between them. Germline V gene sequence: CDR1 GTSNPN, CDR2 SVGIG (reference sequence). The CDR3 contains 13 residues. The data were obtained in a study of blood T cell repertoires in COVID-19. On the study more broadly: Material from acute and convalescent COVID-19 was sourced from the United States, Italy and Spain.

Libraries were prepared by immunoSEQ multiplex PCR; TCRdb keeps only in-frame clonotypes and omits some of them. The sample lists 150,000 or so clones, more than 75% occurring once. Patients in Seattle were enrolled during active infection, then followed longitudinally. The sequencing sample was made of peripheral blood. This clonotype originated in a woman aged 65 to 85 with COVID-19, enrolled during active disease. V is TRBV30 and J is TRBJ1-2; perhaps TRBD1 as D (5 bases). Written as DNA, the CDR3 is TGTGCCTGGAATCAGGGTAGTAACTATGGCTACACCTTC. The encoded protein is CAWNQGSNYGYTF.